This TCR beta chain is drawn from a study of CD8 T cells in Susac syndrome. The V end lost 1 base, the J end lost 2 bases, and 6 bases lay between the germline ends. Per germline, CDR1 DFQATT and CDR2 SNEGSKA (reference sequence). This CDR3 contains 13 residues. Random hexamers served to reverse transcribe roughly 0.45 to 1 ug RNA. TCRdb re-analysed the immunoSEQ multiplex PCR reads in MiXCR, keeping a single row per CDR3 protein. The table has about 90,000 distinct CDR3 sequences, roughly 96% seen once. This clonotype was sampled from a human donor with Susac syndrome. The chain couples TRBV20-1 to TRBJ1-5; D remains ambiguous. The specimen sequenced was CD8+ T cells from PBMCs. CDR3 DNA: TGCAGTGCTAGAGGGCAGGGCAATCAGCCCCAGCATTTT. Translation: CSARGQGNQPQHF.